This is a list of T cell receptor beta chains from one sample in a study of blood T cell repertoires in COVID-19. TCRdb keeps only in-frame clones here, not all; method: immunoSEQ multiplex PCR. This sample has 200,000 to 250,000 clones, with 86% found just once. Sequences were obtained from peripheral blood. The receptors here all came from a woman in her twenties or thirties who had recovered from COVID-19. The CDR3 runs from the conserved cysteine through the conserved F or W. The D gene is left open where the match is weak. Clone size is shown for a subset of rows, as once, few, many or a class of expanded clone.

d_gene	v_gene	j_gene	abundance	CDR3nt	CDR3aa
-	TRBV5-1	TRBJ2-7	once	TGCGCCAGCAGCTTGGAACTCCAAACCGAGCAGTACTTC	CASSLELQTEQYF
-	TRBV9	TRBJ1-4	-	TGTGCCAGCAGCGCCCCAGGGACTACTAATGAAAAACTGTTTTTT	CASSAPGTTNEKLFF
-	TRBV5-1	TRBJ1-1	-	TGCGCCAGCAGCCCCTGGGGCAGGGTGAACACTGAAGCTTTCTTT	CASSPWGRVNTEAFF
TRBD2	TRBV2	TRBJ2-1	-	TGTGCCAGCAGACTAAGCGGGGGGGCTCGAAATGAGCAGTTCTTC	CASRLSGGARNEQFF
-	TRBV29-1	TRBJ1-1	-	TGCAGCGTTGAAGATGAGTCGAGTGCAGCTTTCTTT	CSVEDESSAAFF
TRBD1	TRBV29-1	TRBJ2-2	-	TGCAGCGTTGAGAGCCGGGACAGGGGGGGAACCGGGGAGCTGTTTTTT	CSVESRDRGGTGELFF
-	TRBV6-2/TRBV6-3	TRBJ1-5	-	TGTGCCAGCAGTTACCCCCCAGGGGATAGCAATCAGCCCCAGCATTTT	CASSYPPGDSNQPQHF
-	TRBV2	TRBJ2-3	-	TGTGCCAGCAGGAAAGGCACAGTTGTGAGCACAGATACGCAGTATTTT	CASRKGTVVSTDTQYF
TRBD2	TRBV14	TRBJ2-2	-	TGTGCCAGCAGCAGACTAGCGGGGACGAACACCGGGGAGCTGTTTTTT	CASSRLAGTNTGELFF
TRBD2	TRBV7-6	TRBJ2-5	-	TGTGCCAGCAGCCAAAATAGCGGGGGGGCCCTAGAGACCCAGTACTTC	CASSQNSGGALETQYF
TRBD1	TRBV6-2/TRBV6-3	TRBJ2-5	-	TGTGCCAGCAGTTACTCGAGGCTGGGACAGGGGACGGAGACCCAGTACTTC	CASSYSRLGQGTETQYF
TRBD1	TRBV18	TRBJ2-5	-	TGTGCCAGCTCACCTAGATCAGGGGGCTGGCAAGAGACCCAGTACTTC	CASSPRSGGWQETQYF
TRBD1	TRBV19	TRBJ2-4	once	TGTGCCAGTAGTATAGTGGGGTTGGCAGGGGGCGCAGCCAAAAACATTCAGTACTTC	CASSIVGLAGGAAKNIQYF
-	TRBV2	TRBJ2-1	-	TGTGCCAGCAGTGGATTGCAGGGGCCCTACAATGAGCAGTTCTTC	CASSGLQGPYNEQFF
TRBD1	TRBV29-1	TRBJ2-7	-	TGCAGCGTTTCGACAGGGACCTACGAGCAGTACTTC	CSVSTGTYEQYF
-	TRBV6-1	TRBJ1-5	-	TGTGCCAGCAGTGAAGGGAACAGGGCTCTCAATCAGCCCCAGCATTTT	CASSEGNRALNQPQHF
TRBD2	TRBV5-4	TRBJ2-1	-	TGTGCCAGCAGCCCGCCGGGCGGGAGGGCATACAATGAGCAGTTCTTC	CASSPPGGRAYNEQFF
-	TRBV14	TRBJ2-2	-	TGTGCCAGCAGCCAAGCAGGACAGCCGAACACCGGGGAGCTGTTTTTT	CASSQAGQPNTGELFF
-	TRBV7-9	TRBJ1-1	few	TGTGCCAGCAGCTTCGAGTTTGAAGCTTTCTTT	CASSFEFEAFF
-	TRBV2	TRBJ2-2	-	TGTGCCAGCGCGGACCAAAGGGGGACCGGGGAGCTGTTTTTT	CASADQRGTGELFF
TRBD2	TRBV9	TRBJ2-7	-	TGTGCCAGCGTGGCTAGCGGGATGTACGAGCAGTACTTC	CASVASGMYEQYF
TRBD1	TRBV5-4	TRBJ2-2	-	TGTGCCAGCAGCCCGGGGACAGACCATAACTCCGGGGAGCTGTTTTTT	CASSPGTDHNSGELFF
-	TRBV5-6	TRBJ2-5	-	TGTGCCAGCACGCAGGGCCTCTACCAAGAGACCCAGTACTTC	CASTQGLYQETQYF
-	TRBV5-6	TRBJ1-1	few	TGTGCCAGCAGCCCGATGACACGCGCTGAAGCTTTCTTT	CASSPMTRAEAFF
-	TRBV6-6	TRBJ1-3	-	TGTGCCAGCAGTCAGAGTAGCTCTGGAAACACCATATATTTT	CASSQSSSGNTIYF
TRBD1	TRBV10-1	TRBJ1-6	once	TGCGCCAGCAGCATGGGACAGGGAACGGGAATTTCACCCCTCCACTTT	CASSMGQGTGISPLHF
TRBD1	TRBV19	TRBJ1-1	-	TGTGCCAGTAGTATCCAGACAGGGGGCGAAGCTTTCTTT	CASSIQTGGEAFF
-	TRBV5-6	TRBJ2-1	few	TGTGCCAGCAGCTTGGCGACAGTCGAGCAGTTCTTC	CASSLATVEQFF
-	TRBV7-2	TRBJ2-1	-	TGTGCCAGCAGCTTCTCCGGAGGCAATGAGCAGTTCTTC	CASSFSGGNEQFF
-	TRBV6-2/TRBV6-3	TRBJ2-1	-	TGTGCCAGCAGTTACGACCCAAGGGAGATTAGCAATGAGCAGTTCTTC	CASSYDPREISNEQFF
-	TRBV5-1	TRBJ1-4	many	TGCGCCAGCAGCTTGGGGGCATCGGGGTCCAATGAAAAACTGTTTTTT	CASSLGASGSNEKLFF
-	TRBV6-5	TRBJ1-3	-	TGTGCCAGCACAGCCCAGGGGAGGGCTGGAAACACCATATATTTT	CASTAQGRAGNTIYF
-	TRBV10-3	TRBJ2-7	-	TGTGCCACATCGGCGGGGCAGGGTCCCTACGAGCAGTACTTC	CATSAGQGPYEQYF
TRBD2	TRBV7-6	TRBJ2-1	-	TGTGCCAGCAGCTCTACTAGCGGGGAACCTTACAATGAGCAGTTCTTC	CASSSTSGEPYNEQFF
TRBD1	TRBV28	TRBJ2-1	-	TGTGCCAGCAGTTTCGGGTGGGGACAGGGGAAAAACAATGAGCAGTTCTTC	CASSFGWGQGKNNEQFF
TRBD2	TRBV27	TRBJ2-1	-	TGTGCCAGCAGTTTGAACGGACTAGCGGGATTCAATGAGCAGTTCTTC	CASSLNGLAGFNEQFF
-	TRBV7-2	TRBJ1-2	-	TGTGCCAGCAGCACAAGTACAGGGAGCGGTGGCTACACCTTC	CASSTSTGSGGYTF
TRBD1	TRBV6-5	TRBJ1-2	-	TGTGCCAGCAGTCTTCAGGACAGGAGAGATGGCTACACCTTC	CASSLQDRRDGYTF
-	TRBV11-3	TRBJ2-7	once	TGTGCCAGCAGCTTAGAGCCGACTAGTGACGAGCAGTACTTC	CASSLEPTSDEQYF
TRBD2	TRBV9	TRBJ2-2	once	TGTGCCAGCAGCCTTAGGGGCGGGGGGTCTAACCTCGCGAACACCGGGGAGCTGTTTTTT	CASSLRGGGSNLANTGELFF
-	TRBV19	TRBJ1-1	-	TGTGCCAGTAGTACTTGGGGAGGACGCAACACTGAAGCTTTCTTT	CASSTWGGRNTEAFF